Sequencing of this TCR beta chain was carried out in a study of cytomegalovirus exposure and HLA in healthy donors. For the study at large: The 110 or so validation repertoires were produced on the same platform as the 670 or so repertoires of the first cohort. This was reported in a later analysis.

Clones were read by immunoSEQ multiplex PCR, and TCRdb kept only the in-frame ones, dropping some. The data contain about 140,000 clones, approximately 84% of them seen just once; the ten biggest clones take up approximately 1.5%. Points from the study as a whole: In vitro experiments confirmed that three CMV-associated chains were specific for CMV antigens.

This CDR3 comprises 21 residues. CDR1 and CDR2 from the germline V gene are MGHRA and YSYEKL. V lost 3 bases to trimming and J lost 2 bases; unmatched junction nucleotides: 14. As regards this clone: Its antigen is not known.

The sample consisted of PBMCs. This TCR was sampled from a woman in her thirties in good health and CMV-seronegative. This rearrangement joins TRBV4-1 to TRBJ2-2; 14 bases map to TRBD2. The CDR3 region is CASSHSPERTSGGFNTGELFF. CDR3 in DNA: TGCGCCAGCAGCCACTCCCCCGAGAGGACTAGCGGGGGGTTTAACACCGGGGAGCTGTTTTTT.